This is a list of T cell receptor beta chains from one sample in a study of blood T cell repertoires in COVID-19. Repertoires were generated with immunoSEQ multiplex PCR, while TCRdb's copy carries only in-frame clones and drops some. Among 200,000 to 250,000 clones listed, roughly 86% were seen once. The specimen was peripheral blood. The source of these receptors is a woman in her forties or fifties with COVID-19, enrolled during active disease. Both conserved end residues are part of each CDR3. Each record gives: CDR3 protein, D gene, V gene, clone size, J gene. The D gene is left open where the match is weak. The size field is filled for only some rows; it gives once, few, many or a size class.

CDR3aa: CASTLLSAGRHLYGYTF; d_gene: NA; v_gene: TRBV19; abundance: NA; j_gene: TRBJ1-2
CDR3aa: CASSDTGLAGGNIQYF; d_gene: TRBD2; v_gene: TRBV5-6; abundance: NA; j_gene: TRBJ2-4
CDR3aa: CAWSVSGPNEQFF; d_gene: NA; v_gene: TRBV30; abundance: NA; j_gene: TRBJ2-1
CDR3aa: CASSQGLYETQYF; d_gene: NA; v_gene: TRBV18; abundance: NA; j_gene: TRBJ2-5
CDR3aa: CAWSVRGTYNYGYTF; d_gene: NA; v_gene: TRBV30; abundance: once; j_gene: TRBJ1-2
CDR3aa: CASSLRSRGTDTQYF; d_gene: NA; v_gene: TRBV5-8; abundance: once; j_gene: TRBJ2-3
CDR3aa: CASSILANTGELFF; d_gene: NA; v_gene: TRBV19; abundance: NA; j_gene: TRBJ2-2
CDR3aa: CASSPPPMGGRTDTQYF; d_gene: NA; v_gene: TRBV5-4; abundance: NA; j_gene: TRBJ2-3
CDR3aa: CASSVDRNYGYTF; d_gene: TRBD1; v_gene: TRBV2; abundance: NA; j_gene: TRBJ1-2
CDR3aa: CASSEEHGEWTGGVGYTF; d_gene: TRBD1; v_gene: TRBV25-1; abundance: NA; j_gene: TRBJ1-2
CDR3aa: CASSYRGPNEAFF; d_gene: NA; v_gene: TRBV6-5; abundance: NA; j_gene: TRBJ1-1
CDR3aa: CASSHFGGSTDTQYF; d_gene: TRBD2; v_gene: TRBV4-1; abundance: NA; j_gene: TRBJ2-3
CDR3aa: CASSLYNRGTGELFF; d_gene: TRBD1; v_gene: TRBV5-6; abundance: few; j_gene: TRBJ2-2
CDR3aa: CASSQRQVNQPQHF; d_gene: NA; v_gene: TRBV6-2/TRBV6-3; abundance: NA; j_gene: TRBJ1-5
CDR3aa: CASSSQLDRVVAKNIQYF; d_gene: TRBD1; v_gene: TRBV7-2; abundance: NA; j_gene: TRBJ2-4
CDR3aa: CASREGFGRSNEKLFF; d_gene: NA; v_gene: TRBV5-1; abundance: NA; j_gene: TRBJ1-4
CDR3aa: CASSPFGGSNQPQHF; d_gene: NA; v_gene: TRBV7-8; abundance: few; j_gene: TRBJ1-5
CDR3aa: CASSQGQGASQPQHF; d_gene: TRBD1; v_gene: TRBV3-1/TRBV3-2; abundance: NA; j_gene: TRBJ1-5
CDR3aa: CASSQGEQGGYGYTF; d_gene: TRBD1; v_gene: TRBV4-1; abundance: NA; j_gene: TRBJ1-2
CDR3aa: CASSPTPSGGANEQFF; d_gene: TRBD2; v_gene: TRBV5-1; abundance: few; j_gene: TRBJ2-1
CDR3aa: CASSWTGGTEAFF; d_gene: TRBD1; v_gene: TRBV5-1; abundance: few; j_gene: TRBJ1-1
CDR3aa: CASSQLEGASEAFF; d_gene: NA; v_gene: TRBV3-1/TRBV3-2; abundance: NA; j_gene: TRBJ1-1
CDR3aa: CASSNRGFAEAFF; d_gene: TRBD1; v_gene: TRBV12-3/TRBV12-4; abundance: NA; j_gene: TRBJ1-1
CDR3aa: CASSQDLMSNQPQHF; d_gene: NA; v_gene: TRBV3-1/TRBV3-2; abundance: many; j_gene: TRBJ1-5
CDR3aa: CASSLQGLADTEAFF; d_gene: NA; v_gene: TRBV18; abundance: few; j_gene: TRBJ1-1
CDR3aa: CASGYKTPGGQFF; d_gene: NA; v_gene: TRBV27; abundance: NA; j_gene: TRBJ2-1
CDR3aa: CASSDILQGREQYF; d_gene: NA; v_gene: TRBV6-1; abundance: NA; j_gene: TRBJ2-7
CDR3aa: CASEGGAGSYEQYF; d_gene: NA; v_gene: TRBV19; abundance: NA; j_gene: TRBJ2-7
CDR3aa: CASSQGMNTEAFF; d_gene: NA; v_gene: TRBV18; abundance: NA; j_gene: TRBJ1-1
CDR3aa: CARSRKGLAGQDTQYF; d_gene: TRBD2; v_gene: TRBV5-3; abundance: NA; j_gene: TRBJ2-3
CDR3aa: CASSLGLNYGYTF; d_gene: NA; v_gene: TRBV11-1; abundance: NA; j_gene: TRBJ1-2
CDR3aa: CASSFLADRRAFF; d_gene: NA; v_gene: TRBV5-4; abundance: NA; j_gene: TRBJ1-1
CDR3aa: CASSFHRALPPNQETQYF; d_gene: NA; v_gene: TRBV28; abundance: NA; j_gene: TRBJ2-5
CDR3aa: CASSQGGGDTQYF; d_gene: NA; v_gene: TRBV4-2; abundance: NA; j_gene: TRBJ2-3
CDR3aa: CASSYRAGERTDTQYF; d_gene: TRBD2; v_gene: TRBV6-2/TRBV6-3; abundance: NA; j_gene: TRBJ2-3
CDR3aa: CATSGATEKLFF; d_gene: NA; v_gene: TRBV24-1; abundance: NA; j_gene: TRBJ1-4
CDR3aa: CASSQFLSTDTQYF; d_gene: NA; v_gene: TRBV3-1/TRBV3-2; abundance: NA; j_gene: TRBJ2-3
CDR3aa: CASSHLATGELFF; d_gene: NA; v_gene: TRBV3-1/TRBV3-2; abundance: few; j_gene: TRBJ2-2
CDR3aa: CASSIRGQGGDGANVLTF; d_gene: NA; v_gene: TRBV19; abundance: few; j_gene: TRBJ2-6
CDR3aa: CASGAGTGSTDTQYF; d_gene: TRBD1; v_gene: TRBV6-5; abundance: NA; j_gene: TRBJ2-3
CDR3aa: CASSLLTPRGTEAFF; d_gene: NA; v_gene: TRBV27; abundance: NA; j_gene: TRBJ1-1